This T cell receptor beta chain was sequenced during a study of CD8 T cells in Susac syndrome. Trimming removed 1 base from V and 10 bases from J, with 5 bases in between. Germline CDR1 and CDR2: LGHDT and YNNKEL (reference sequence). This CDR3 spans 11 amino acids. Sequencing of TCR beta was undertaken in CD8+ and CD4+ T cells derived from blood. Under recently defined diagnostic criteria, the patients with Susac syndrome qualified as having definite or probable disease. RNA, at 0.5 to 1 ug, was reverse transcribed with random hexamers. MiXCR was run by TCRdb on the immunoSEQ multiplex PCR reads, yielding one entry per CDR3 protein. Of roughly 150,000 distinct CDR3 sequences listed, 90% to 95% are singletons.

The clonotype originates from a human donor with Susac syndrome. V and J are TRBV3-1 and TRBJ2-1; D is uncertain. Sequencing used CD4+ T cells from PBMCs. The CDR3 loop is CASSQAQEQFF. The CDR3, as DNA: TGTGCCAGCAGCCAAGCGCAAGAGCAGTTCTTC.